Described below is a single T cell receptor beta chain sequence and its context. The data originate from a study of Graves' ophthalmopathy and Graves' hyperthyroidism. For repertoire sequencing, the TCR beta CDR3 regions were amplified from RNA transcripts. Second-round multiplex PCR came after a first-round RT-PCR that employed HTBI primers. TCRdb redid the calling of the multiplex PCR reads with MiXCR, one entry per CDR3 protein. Counted here are hundreds of thousands of distinct CDR3 sequences, about 38% occurring once; the ten biggest clones make up 2.5% to 3.5%. CDR1 is LNHDA, CDR2 SQIVND, per germline (reference sequence). The trim removed 3 bases at V and 1 base at J, leaving 3 bases unmatched. The CDR3 consists of 14 residues.

The sequenced material came from peripheral blood. The receptor's source is an adult man with Graves' ophthalmopathy. This sequence joins TRBV19 and TRBJ2-7, with 7 bases lining up with TRBD1. As DNA, the CDR3 is TGTGCCAGTAGTATGGTACAGGGGTCCTACGAGCAGTACTTC. Residues: CASSMVQGSYEQYF.